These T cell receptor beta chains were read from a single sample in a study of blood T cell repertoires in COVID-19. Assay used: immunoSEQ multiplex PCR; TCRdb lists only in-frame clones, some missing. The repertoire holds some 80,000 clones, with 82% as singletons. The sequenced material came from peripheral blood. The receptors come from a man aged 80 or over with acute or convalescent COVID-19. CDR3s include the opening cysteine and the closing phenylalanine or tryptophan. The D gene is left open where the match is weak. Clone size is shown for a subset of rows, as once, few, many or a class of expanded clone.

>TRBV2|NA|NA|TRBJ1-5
TGTGCCAGCAGTGCAGGGAATAGCAATCAGCCCCAGCATTTT
CASSAGNSNQPQHF
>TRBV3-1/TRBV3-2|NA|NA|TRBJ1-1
TGTGCCAGCAGCCAAGCACAGGGTGAAGCTTTCTTT
CASSQAQGEAFF
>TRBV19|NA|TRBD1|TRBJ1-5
TGTGCCAGTAGCCTGACAGGGAACAAGCCCCAGCATTTT
CASSLTGNKPQHF
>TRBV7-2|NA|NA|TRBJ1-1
TGTGCCAGCAGCTTAGCGATGCAGGGGAACACTGAAGCTTTCTTT
CASSLAMQGNTEAFF
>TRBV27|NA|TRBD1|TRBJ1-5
TGTGCCAGCAGCTCTCACGGGACAGGTCGGGCACGTCAGCCCCAGCATTTT
CASSSHGTGRARQPQHF
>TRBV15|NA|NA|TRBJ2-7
TGTGCCACCAGCAGAGCACAGGGAATTTACGAGCAGTACTTC
CATSRAQGIYEQYF
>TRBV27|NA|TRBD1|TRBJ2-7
TGTGCCAGCAGTTTCCCGACAGGGGTCTACGAGCAGTACTTC
CASSFPTGVYEQYF
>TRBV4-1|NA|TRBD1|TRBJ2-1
TGCGCCAGCAGCTTGCAACAGGGGAATGAGCAGTTCTTC
CASSLQQGNEQFF
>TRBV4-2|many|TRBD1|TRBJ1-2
TGTGCCAGCAGCCGAACCTCCGGGACAGGGGAAGGCGGCTACACCTTC
CASSRTSGTGEGGYTF
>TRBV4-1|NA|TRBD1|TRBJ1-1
TGCGCCAGCAGCCAAAGGGACAGGGAAAACACTGAAGCTTTCTTT
CASSQRDRENTEAFF
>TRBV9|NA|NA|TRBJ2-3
TGTGCCAGCAGCGTGGGGGCCGGGGACACAGATACGCAGTATTTT
CASSVGAGDTDTQYF
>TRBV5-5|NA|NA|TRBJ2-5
TGTGCCAGCAGCTTGGGAGGGCAGCCCCAGGCGGCCCAGTACTTC
CASSLGGQPQAAQYF
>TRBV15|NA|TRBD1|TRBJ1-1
TGTGCCACCAGCACTCGCCCCGGGACAGGGTCCGAAGCTTTCTTT
CATSTRPGTGSEAFF
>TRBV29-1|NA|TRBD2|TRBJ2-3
TGCAGCGTTGAAGGGGCTAGCGGGGTCTCAGATACGCAGTATTTT
CSVEGASGVSDTQYF
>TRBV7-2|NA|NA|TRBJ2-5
TGTGCCAGCAGCCTAACCCCACTAGTCCAAGAGACCCAGTACTTC
CASSLTPLVQETQYF
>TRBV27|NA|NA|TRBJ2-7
TGTGCCAGCAGTCCTAATTCCAACTACGAGCAGTACTTC
CASSPNSNYEQYF
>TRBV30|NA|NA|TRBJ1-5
TGTGCCTGGACCATAGAAGGGGGTGGCAATCAGCCCCAGCATTTT
CAWTIEGGGNQPQHF
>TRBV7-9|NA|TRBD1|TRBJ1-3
TGTGCCAGCAGTTCTCCGACAGGGGCCGTCTCTGGAAACACCATATATTTT
CASSSPTGAVSGNTIYF
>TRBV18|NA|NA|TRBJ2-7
TGTGCCAGCTCACCATACAGGGCTGAGTACGAGCAGTACTTC
CASSPYRAEYEQYF
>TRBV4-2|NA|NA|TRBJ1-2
TGTGCCAGCAGCCAAGGGAAGGGGTCTCTGTATGGCTACACCTTC
CASSQGKGSLYGYTF
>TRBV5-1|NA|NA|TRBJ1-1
TGCGCCAGCAGCTTGGGCAGATTGAACACTGAAGCTTTCTTT
CASSLGRLNTEAFF
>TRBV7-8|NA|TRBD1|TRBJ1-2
TGTGCCAGCAGCCCCAGACAGGGGACCACTAACTATGGCTACACCTTC
CASSPRQGTTNYGYTF
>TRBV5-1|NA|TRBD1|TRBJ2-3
TGCGCCAGCAGCACGGACAGGGGGTATGCAGATACGCAGTATTTT
CASSTDRGYADTQYF
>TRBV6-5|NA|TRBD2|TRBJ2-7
TGTGCCAGCAGTTCTCAACTAGCGGGCTCCTACGAGCAGTACTTC
CASSSQLAGSYEQYF
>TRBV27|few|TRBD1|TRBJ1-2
TGTGCCAGCAGACCTTCCCGGACAGGGGGCGCGTTAGGCTACACCTTC
CASRPSRTGGALGYTF
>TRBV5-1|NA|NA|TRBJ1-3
TGCGCCAGCAGCGACGGACAGCTAAGCTCTGGAAACACCATATATTTT
CASSDGQLSSGNTIYF
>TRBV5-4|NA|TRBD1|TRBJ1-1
TGTGCCAGCAGCTGGGACAGGGCGACTGAAGCTTTCTTT
CASSWDRATEAFF
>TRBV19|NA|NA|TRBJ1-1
TGTGCCAGTAAAAAGGTGACAGAGAACACTGAAGCTTTCTTT
CASKKVTENTEAFF
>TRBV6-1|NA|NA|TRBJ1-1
TGTGCCAGCAGTGAAGTTGTCGGTACAGGCAGGGCTTTCTTT
CASSEVVGTGRAFF
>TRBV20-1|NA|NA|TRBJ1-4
TGCAGTGCTAGTCACAGGGCGCCTAATGAAAAACTGTTTTTT
CSASHRAPNEKLFF
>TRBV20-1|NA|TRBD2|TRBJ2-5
TGCAGTGCTAGTTTAGCGGGGGGGCCGGGTGAGACCCAGTACTTC
CSASLAGGPGETQYF
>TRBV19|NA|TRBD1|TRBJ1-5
TGTGCCAGTACCCTAGCCGGGACAGGAGAGCCCCAGCATTTT
CASTLAGTGEPQHF
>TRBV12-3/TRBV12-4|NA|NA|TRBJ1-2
TGTGCCAGCAGCGGAACGGCCAGGGCGGGCTACACCTTC
CASSGTARAGYTF
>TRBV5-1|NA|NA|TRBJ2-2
TGCGCCAGCAGCTTGAATTCTGCCGGGGGCACCGGGGAGCTGTTTTTT
CASSLNSAGGTGELFF
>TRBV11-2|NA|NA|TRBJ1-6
TGTGCCAGCAGCCAAGACAGGAACTATTCACCCCTCCACTTT
CASSQDRNYSPLHF
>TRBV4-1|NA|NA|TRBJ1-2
TGCGCCAGCAGCCAAGGTATTCTTCGCTATGGCTACACCTTC
CASSQGILRYGYTF
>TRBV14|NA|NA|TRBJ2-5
TGTGCCAGCAGCCAAGAGACTCCTGAAGGGACCCAGTACTTC
CASSQETPEGTQYF
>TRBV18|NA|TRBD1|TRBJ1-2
TGTGCCAGCTCATCGGACAGGGGCGATGGCTACACCTTC
CASSSDRGDGYTF
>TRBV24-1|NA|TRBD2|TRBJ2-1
TGTGCCACCAGTGAAACTAGCGGGGGTCCCAATGAGCAGTTCTTC
CATSETSGGPNEQFF
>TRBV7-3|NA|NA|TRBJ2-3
TGTGCCAGCAGCTTAACCCCGGAACCTCCCAACCCTAGCGTCGGCACAGATACGCAGTATTTT
CASSLTPEPPNPSVGTDTQYF
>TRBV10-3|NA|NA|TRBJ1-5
TGTGCCATCAGTGAGTCTGGGAGTACAGGGACCTATAGCAATCAGCCCCAGCATTTT
CAISESGSTGTYSNQPQHF
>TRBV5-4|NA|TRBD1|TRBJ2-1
TGTGCCAGCAGCTTGCCTGGACAGGGGTCCTACAATGAGCAGTTCTTC
CASSLPGQGSYNEQFF
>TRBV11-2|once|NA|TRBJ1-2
TGTGCCAGCAGCGGCATCAGGGGAAGGGCCTATGGCTACACCTTC
CASSGIRGRAYGYTF
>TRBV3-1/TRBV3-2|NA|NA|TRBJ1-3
TGTGCCAGCAGCCAAGGCCAGACTCTCTCTGGAAACACCATATATTTT
CASSQGQTLSGNTIYF
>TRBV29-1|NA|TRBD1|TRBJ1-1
TGCAGCGTTGAACTGGGGGACAGGGGAAGGGGTGAAGCTTTCTTT
CSVELGDRGRGEAFF
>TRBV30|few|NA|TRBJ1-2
TGTGCCTGGAGTGTCAGGGCTTGGGGCTACACCTTC
CAWSVRAWGYTF
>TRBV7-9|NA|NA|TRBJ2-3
TGTGCCAGCAGCTTCGAAGGCGGGGCAGATACGCAGTATTTT
CASSFEGGADTQYF
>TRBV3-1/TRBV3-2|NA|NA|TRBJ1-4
TGTGCCAGCAGCCAATCCCTCACAACAACTAATGAAAAACTGTTTTTT
CASSQSLTTTNEKLFF
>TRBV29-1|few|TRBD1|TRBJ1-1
TGCAGCGTTGGATTGGGACAGGGGGTTATGAACACTGAAGCTTTCTTT
CSVGLGQGVMNTEAFF
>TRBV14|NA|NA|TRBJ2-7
TGTGCCAGCAGCCACAGGGTAGGGTACGAGCAGTACTTC
CASSHRVGYEQYF
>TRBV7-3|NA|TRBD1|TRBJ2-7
TGTGCCAGCAGCCCGACCCTGGGCAGGGGGACCAGCTACGAGCAGTACTTC
CASSPTLGRGTSYEQYF
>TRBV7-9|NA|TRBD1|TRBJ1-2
TGTGCCAGCAGGGTCGACAGGGAAGGCTACACCTTC
CASRVDREGYTF
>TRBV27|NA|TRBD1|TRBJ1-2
TGTGCCAGCAGGCCCCCCAGGGGGGACTATGGCTACACCTTC
CASRPPRGDYGYTF